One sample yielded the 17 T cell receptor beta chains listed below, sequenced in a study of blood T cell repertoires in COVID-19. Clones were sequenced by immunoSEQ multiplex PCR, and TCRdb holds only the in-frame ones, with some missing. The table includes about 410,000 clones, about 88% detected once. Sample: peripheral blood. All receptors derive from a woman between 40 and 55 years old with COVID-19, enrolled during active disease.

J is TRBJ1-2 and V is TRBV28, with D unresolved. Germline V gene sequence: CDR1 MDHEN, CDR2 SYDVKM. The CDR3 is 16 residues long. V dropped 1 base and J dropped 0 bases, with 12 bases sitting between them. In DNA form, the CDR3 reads TGTGCCAGCAGTTTATTGGTCGGAGGTCCTAACTATGGCTACACCTTC. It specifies CASSLLVGGPNYGYTF.

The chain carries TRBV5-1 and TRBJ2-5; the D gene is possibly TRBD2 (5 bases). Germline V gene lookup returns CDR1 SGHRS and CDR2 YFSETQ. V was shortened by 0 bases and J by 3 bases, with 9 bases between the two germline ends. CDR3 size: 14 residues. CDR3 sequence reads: CASSLVSREETQYF. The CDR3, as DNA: TGCGCCAGCAGCTTGGTATCGAGGGAAGAGACCCAGTACTTC.

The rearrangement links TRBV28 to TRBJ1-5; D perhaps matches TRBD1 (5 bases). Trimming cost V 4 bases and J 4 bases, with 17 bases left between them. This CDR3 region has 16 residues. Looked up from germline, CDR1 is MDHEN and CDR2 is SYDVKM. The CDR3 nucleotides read TGTGCCAGCAGTTCCTACCAGGGAGGCCATAATCAGCCCCAGCATTTT. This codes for CASSSYQGGHNQPQHF.

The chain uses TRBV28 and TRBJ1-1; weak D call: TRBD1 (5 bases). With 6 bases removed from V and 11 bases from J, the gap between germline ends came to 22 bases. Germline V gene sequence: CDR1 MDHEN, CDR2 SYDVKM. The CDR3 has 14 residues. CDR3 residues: CASSPSAGQVRAFF. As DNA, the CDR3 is TGTGCCAGCAGCCCTAGCGCAGGGCAAGTCAGGGCTTTCTTT.

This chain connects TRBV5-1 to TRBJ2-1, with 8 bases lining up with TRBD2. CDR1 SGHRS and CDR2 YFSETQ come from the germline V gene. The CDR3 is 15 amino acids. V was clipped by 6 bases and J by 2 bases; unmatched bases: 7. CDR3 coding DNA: TGCGCCAGCAACGCGGGGGGCACGACCTACAATGAGCAGTTCTTC. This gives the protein CASNAGGTTYNEQFF.

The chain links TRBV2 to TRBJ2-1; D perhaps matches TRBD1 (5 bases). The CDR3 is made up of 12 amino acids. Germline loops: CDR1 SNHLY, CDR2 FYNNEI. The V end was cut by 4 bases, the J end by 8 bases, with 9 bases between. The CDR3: CASSGRGDEQFF. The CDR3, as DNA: TGTGCCAGCAGTGGTAGGGGCGATGAGCAGTTCTTC.

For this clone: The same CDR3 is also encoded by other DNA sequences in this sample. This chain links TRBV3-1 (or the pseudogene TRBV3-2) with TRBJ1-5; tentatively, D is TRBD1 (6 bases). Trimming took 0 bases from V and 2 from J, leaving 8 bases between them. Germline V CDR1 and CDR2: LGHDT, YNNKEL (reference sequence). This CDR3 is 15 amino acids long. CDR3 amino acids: CASSQEQGRNQPQHF. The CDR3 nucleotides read TGTGCCAGCAGCCAAGAACAGGGTCGCAATCAGCCCCAGCATTTT.

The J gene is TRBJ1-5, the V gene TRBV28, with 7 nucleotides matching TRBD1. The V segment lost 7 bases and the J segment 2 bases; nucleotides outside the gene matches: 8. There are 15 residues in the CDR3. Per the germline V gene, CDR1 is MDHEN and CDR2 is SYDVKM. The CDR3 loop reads CASKPDRARNQPQHF. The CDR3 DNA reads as TGTGCCAGCAAGCCCGACAGGGCTCGCAATCAGCCCCAGCATTTT.

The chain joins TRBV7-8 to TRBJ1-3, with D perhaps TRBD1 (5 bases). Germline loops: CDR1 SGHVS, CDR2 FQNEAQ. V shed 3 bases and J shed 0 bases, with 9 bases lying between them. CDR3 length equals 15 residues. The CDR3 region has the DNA TGTGCCAGCAGCTTGGGACTGATCTCTGGAAACACCATATATTTT. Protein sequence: CASSLGLISGNTIYF.

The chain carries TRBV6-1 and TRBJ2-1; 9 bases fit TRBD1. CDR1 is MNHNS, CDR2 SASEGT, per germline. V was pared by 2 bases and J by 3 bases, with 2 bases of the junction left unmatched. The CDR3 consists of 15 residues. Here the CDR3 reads CASSEQTGGYNEQFF. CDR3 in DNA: TGTGCCAGCAGTGAACAGACAGGGGGCTACAATGAGCAGTTCTTC.

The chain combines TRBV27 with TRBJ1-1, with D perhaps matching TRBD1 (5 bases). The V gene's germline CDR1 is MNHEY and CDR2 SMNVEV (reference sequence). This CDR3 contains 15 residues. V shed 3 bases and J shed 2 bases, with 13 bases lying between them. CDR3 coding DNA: TGTGCCAGCAGTTTTACAGGCACCTTAAACACTGAAGCTTTCTTT. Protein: CASSFTGTLNTEAFF.

The CDR3 coding sequence is TGCAGTGCTAGTGCTCTGGAAGGGGCAATAAGCTATGGCTACACCTTC. This codes for CSASALEGAISYGYTF. The chain is built from TRBV20-1 and TRBJ1-2, with a weak D call TRBD1 (5 bases). Trimming cost V 3 bases and J 4 bases, with 21 bases left between them. This CDR3 contains 16 residues. Looked up from germline, CDR1 is DFQATT and CDR2 is SNEGSKA (reference sequence).

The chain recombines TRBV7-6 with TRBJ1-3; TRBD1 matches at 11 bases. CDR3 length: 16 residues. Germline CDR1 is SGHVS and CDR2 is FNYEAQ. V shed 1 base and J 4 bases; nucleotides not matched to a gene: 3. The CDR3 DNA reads TGTGCCAGCAGCTTAGGGACAGGGGGCGCGGGAAACACCATATATTTT. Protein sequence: CASSLGTGGAGNTIYF.

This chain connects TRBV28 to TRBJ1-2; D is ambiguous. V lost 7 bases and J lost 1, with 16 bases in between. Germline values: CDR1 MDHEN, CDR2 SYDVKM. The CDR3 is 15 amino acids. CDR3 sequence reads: CASNLHRRSNYGYTF. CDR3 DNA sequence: TGTGCCAGCAACCTCCACCGCCGTAGTAACTATGGCTACACCTTC.

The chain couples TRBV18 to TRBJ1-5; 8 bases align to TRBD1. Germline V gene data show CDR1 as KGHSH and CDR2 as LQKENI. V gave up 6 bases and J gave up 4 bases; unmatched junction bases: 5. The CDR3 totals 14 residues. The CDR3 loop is CASSSDRVNQPQHF. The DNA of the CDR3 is TGTGCCAGCTCTTCGGACAGGGTAAATCAGCCCCAGCATTTT.

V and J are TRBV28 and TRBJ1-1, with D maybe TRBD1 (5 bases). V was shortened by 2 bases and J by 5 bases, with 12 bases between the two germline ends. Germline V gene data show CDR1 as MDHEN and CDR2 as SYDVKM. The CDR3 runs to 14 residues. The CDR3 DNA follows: TGTGCCAGCAGTTTAGTCAGGGCAACGACTGAAGCTTTCTTT. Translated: CASSLVRATTEAFF.

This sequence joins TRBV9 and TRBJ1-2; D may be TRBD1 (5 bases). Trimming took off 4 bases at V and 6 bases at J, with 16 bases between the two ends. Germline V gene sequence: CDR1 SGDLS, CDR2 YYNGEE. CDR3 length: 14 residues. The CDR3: CASSPRGGSDGYTF. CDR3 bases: TGTGCCAGCAGCCCCCGCGGGGGGTCGGATGGCTACACCTTC.